This entry lists 23 T cell receptor beta chains sequenced from one sample in a study of T cell clonality in common variable immunodeficiency. Whole-study results and caveats: Fewer deletions and N-nucleotide insertions were reportedly seen in common variable immunodeficiency TCR beta sequences.

These receptors' antigens are unknown. Profiled with immunoSEQ multiplex PCR; TCRdb holds only in-frame clones, not every one. Recorded here are more than 20,000 clones, with no singletons, and the ten leading clones hold approximately 22%. The sequenced sample consisted of peripheral blood mononuclear cells. The receptors come from a human donor with common variable immunodeficiency.

This clone came up many times. Read sequence stops 3 residues before the CDR3 end, and the germline J gene provides the missing end. V usage is TRBV7-3 and J usage is TRBJ1-2; TRBD1 is a possible D gene (5 bases). Germline-derived CDR1 and CDR2 are SGHTA and FQGTGA. CDR3 length: 14 amino acids. The V end was cut by 1 base, the J end by 2 bases, with 8 bases between. The DNA read from the CDR3 is TGTGCCAGCAGCTTAAACGCAGGGAACTATGGC. As protein: CASSLNAGNYG. The complete CDR3 reads CASSLNAGNYGYTF.

This clone was recorded many times. The sequence runs out 3 residues before the end of the CDR3; the remainder is reconstructed from the germline J gene. This chain uses TRBV7-2 with TRBJ2-3, with 7 bases that match TRBD2. Germline CDR1 reads SGHTA; CDR2 reads FQGNSA. The CDR3 runs to 16 residues. Trimming at V came to 0 bases and at J to 3 bases, leaving 6 bases not matched to a gene. The CDR3: CASSLAVGGSTDTQYF. The sequenced CDR3 bases are TGTGCCAGCAGCTTAGCGGTGGGCGGGAGTACAGATACG.

This clone was picked up many times. The CDR3 end falls 3 residues outside the read, so it is completed with the germline J gene. V usage is TRBV5-1 and J usage is TRBJ1-1; D uncertain. The V gene's germline CDR1 is SGHRS and CDR2 YFSETQ. The CDR3 is 14 residues long. V was clipped by 0 bases and J by 5 bases, with 11 bases between them. CDR3 residues: CASSLGTARTEAFF. CDR3 bases read: TGCGCCAGCAGCTTGGGGACTGCTAGGACTGAA.

This clone was seen repeatedly, ten times or more. The sequence runs out 3 residues before the end of the CDR3; the remainder is reconstructed from the germline J gene. The rearrangement joins TRBV10-3 to TRBJ2-7; 7 nucleotides align to TRBD1. CDR3 size: 15 residues. V dropped 2 bases and J dropped 0; count of bases not matched to a gene: 4. The germline V gene encodes CDR1 ENHRY and CDR2 SYGVKD. The CDR3 spells CAISETGQSSYEQYF. The CDR3 DNA, read in part, is TGTGCCATCAGTGAGACGGGACAGAGCTCCTACGAG.

In regard to this clone: The CDR3 extends 3 residues past the end of the read, so its final part is completed from the germline J gene. The gene calls are TRBV25-1 and TRBJ2-7, with TRBD1 matching 10 bases. The V gene end was trimmed by 2 bases and the J gene end by 4 bases; junction bases not matched to a gene: 11. Germline-derived CDR1 and CDR2 are MGHDK and SYGVNS. There are 17 residues in the CDR3. CDR3 bases read: TGTGCCAGCAGTGAAGCCGCTTGGGACAGGGGCTTTTACGAG. Translating gives CASSEAAWDRGFYE. The whole CDR3 reads CASSEAAWDRGFYEQYF.

This clone was detected ten times or more. The sequence runs out 3 residues before the end of the CDR3; the remainder is reconstructed from the germline J gene. The chain combines TRBV6-2 or TRBV6-3 with TRBJ2-5; 9 bases fit TRBD1. The germline V gene encodes CDR1 MNHEY and CDR2 SVGEGT. The CDR3 has 13 amino acids. V lost 7 bases, J lost 2 bases, and 2 bases stayed unmatched. CDR3 protein: CASKGTGQETQYF. The CDR3 DNA, read in part, is TGTGCCAGCAAGGGGACAGGGCAAGAGACC.

Only a few counts were recorded for this clone. The CDR3 goes on 3 residues after the read ends, and that part is filled in from the germline J gene. The chain employs TRBV5-1 and TRBJ2-1, with unresolved D. The V gene's germline CDR1 is SGHRS and CDR2 YFSETQ. Trimming took off 1 base at V and 3 bases at J, with 11 bases between the two ends. The length of the CDR3 is 15 residues. The sequenced part of the CDR3 DNA is TGCGCCAGCAGCTTGAACTGGGCCCTCTACAATGAG. Its translation is CASSLNWALYNE. The whole CDR3 sequence is CASSLNWALYNEQFF.

This clone was found many times. The read terminates 3 residues ahead of where the CDR3 ends, so the germline J gene completes it. The sample contains more than one DNA sequence encoding this CDR3. The V and J genes are TRBV5-4 and TRBJ2-3, with 11 bases that match TRBD2. The junction had 2 bases not matched to a gene; V was cut back by 0 bases and J by 5 bases. The CDR3 is made up of 15 amino acids. Germline CDR1 and CDR2: SGHNT and YYREEE (reference sequence). CDR3 bases read: TGTGCCAGCAGCTTGGAGGGGACTAGCGGAGATACG. This gives the protein CASSLEGTSGDT. In full, the CDR3 reads CASSLEGTSGDTQYF.

At least ten counts were recorded for this clone. Read sequence stops 3 residues before the CDR3 end, and the germline J gene provides the missing end. V gene TRBV19 combines with J gene TRBJ2-1; TRBD1 matches at 8 bases. Per the germline V gene, CDR1 is LNHDA and CDR2 is SQIVND (reference sequence). Trimming removed 6 bases from V and 6 bases from J; junction bases left unmatched: 10. The CDR3 runs to 15 residues. The chain's CDR3 is CASSPLGQVVNEQFF. Incomplete CDR3 DNA: TGTGCCAGTAGCCCCTTGGGACAGGTAGTCAATGAG.

This clone occurred many times. The read gets to within 3 residues of the CDR3 end, and the germline J gene fills in the rest. J is TRBJ1-2 and V is TRBV7-2, with D possibly matching TRBD1 (6 bases). Germline V gives CDR1 SGHTA, CDR2 FQGNSA. The CDR3 consists of 13 residues. The CDR3 bases that were read are TGTGCCAGCAGCCGAACCAGACAGGATACA. It encodes CASSRTRQDT. The CDR3 in full is CASSRTRQDTYTF. The full variable domain, in which reference TRBV7-2 and TRBJ1-2 provide the parts outside the CDR3, is GAGVSQSPSNKVTEKGKDVELRCDPISGHTALYWYRQSLGQGLEFLIYFQGNSAPDKSGLPSDRFSAERTGGSVSTLTIQRTQQEDSAVYLCASSRTRQDTYTFGSGTRLTVV.

Many counts were recorded for this clone. The CDR3 loop is CASSAQLPNQETQYF. CDR3 DNA, as far as it was read: TGTGCCAGCAGCGCGCAACTCCCAAACCAAGAGACC. V usage is TRBV11-2 and J usage is TRBJ2-5; D gene unclear. Read sequence stops 3 residues before the CDR3 end, and the germline J gene provides the missing end. The CDR3 runs 15 residues. V was pared by 5 bases and J by 0 bases, with 13 bases between. Germline V lookup: CDR1 SGHAT, CDR2 FQNNGV. Looking up the rest from reference TRBV11-2 and TRBJ2-5 gives the full variable domain: EAGVAQSPRYKIIEKRQSVAFWCNPISGHATLYWYQQILGQGPKLLIQFQNNGVVDDSQLPKDRFSAERLKGVDSTLKIQPAKLEDSAVYLCASSAQLPNQETQYFGPGTRLLVL.

The table lists this clone with a few counts. The read gets to within 3 residues of the CDR3 end, and the germline J gene fills in the rest. The chain is built from TRBV7-9 and TRBJ1-5; D unresolved. There are 14 residues in the CDR3. The V gene's germline CDR1 is SEHNR and CDR2 FQNEAQ (reference sequence). Trimming shortened V by 4 bases and J by 1 base, and 8 bases separated the two germline ends. CDR3 DNA, as far as it was read: TGTGCCAGCAGCTCGGGGATAAGCAATCAGCCC. Encoded protein: CASSSGISNQP. The full CDR3 sequence reads CASSSGISNQPQHF.

This clone has more than one count but fewer than ten. The CDR3 is cut off 3 residues early in the read; its end comes from the germline J gene. This rearrangement joins TRBV2 to TRBJ1-1, with D possibly matching TRBD1 (6 bases). CDR3 length: 16 residues. The germline CDR1 and CDR2 sequences are SNHLY and FYNNEI. V was shortened by 5 bases and J by 0 bases, with 16 bases between the two germline ends. CDR3 residues: CASSIPLDSVNTEAFF. CDR3 bases read: TGTGCCAGCAGTATTCCTCTGGACAGCGTGAACACTGAA.

At least ten counts were recorded for this clone. The DNA ends 3 residues before the CDR3 does, and the rest of the CDR3 is filled in from the germline J gene. The chain couples TRBV7-8 to TRBJ1-2; 8 bases map to TRBD1. With V trimmed by 2 bases and J by 4 bases, 6 bases remained unmatched. CDR1 and CDR2 (germline): SGHVS, FQNEAQ. The CDR3 is made up of 15 amino acids. The CDR3 sequence: CASSLQTGGTYGYTF. The sequenced part of the CDR3 DNA is TGTGCCAGCAGCTTACAAACAGGGGGTACCTATGGC.

Of note for this clone: The CDR3 end lies 3 residues beyond the end of the read and is filled in from the germline J gene. The J gene is TRBJ2-3, the V gene TRBV6-4, with 8 positions matching TRBD2. The V gene end was trimmed by 3 bases and the J gene end by 0 bases; junction bases not matched to a gene: 2. Germline loops: CDR1 MRHNA, CDR2 SNTAGT. This CDR3 is 15 amino acids long. The sequenced CDR3 bases are TGTGCCAGCAGTGAGGCTAGCGGGAGCACAGATACG. It codes for CASSEASGSTDT. In full, the CDR3 is CASSEASGSTDTQYF.

Comment on this clone: The read terminates 3 residues ahead of where the CDR3 ends, so the germline J gene completes it. V gene TRBV18 combines with J gene TRBJ2-4; the match to TRBD1 covers 9 bases. The ends lost 2 bases at V and 6 bases at J; junction bases unmatched: 5. This CDR3 comprises 15 residues. Per the germline V gene, CDR1 is KGHSH and CDR2 is LQKENI. The chain's CDR3 is CASSPNRGLGNIQYF. CDR3 DNA (partial): TGTGCCAGCTCACCAAACAGGGGGCTTGGAAACATT.

This clone occurred many times. The read terminates 3 residues before the CDR3 end, so the remaining end is supplied by the germline J gene. This chain joins TRBV19 and TRBJ1-2; tentative D call: TRBD1 (5 bases). CDR3 length: 11 amino acids. CDR1 LNHDA and CDR2 SQIVND come from the germline V gene (reference sequence). Incomplete CDR3 DNA: TGTGCCAGCCAGGGAGCAGGAGGC. Protein sequence: CASQGAGG. The whole CDR3 protein reads CASQGAGGYTF.

This clone has a count of ten or more. The read terminates 3 residues before the CDR3 end, so the remaining end is supplied by the germline J gene. This chain links TRBV29-1 with TRBJ2-7; D is unclear. The V end was cut by 0 bases, the J end by 5 bases, with 5 bases between. CDR3 size: 11 residues. Germline loops: CDR1 SQVTM, CDR2 ANQGSEA. The CDR3 is CSVEDPDEQYF. The sequenced CDR3 bases are TGCAGCGTTGAAGATCCCGACGAG.

In the case of this clone: The read gets to within 3 residues of the CDR3 end, and the germline J gene fills in the rest. The chain uses TRBV5-8 and TRBJ1-2, with 7 nucleotides matching TRBD1. Germline CDR1 SGHTS, CDR2 YDEGEE. This CDR3 spans 13 amino acids. The CDR3 bases that were read are TGTGCCAGCAGTTCGGGACAGATAGGCGGC. Translation: CASSSGQIGG. The CDR3 as a whole reads CASSSGQIGGYTF.

This clone was found many times. Read coverage stops 3 residues before the CDR3 terminus; the germline J gene supplies the remainder. The chain links TRBV7-3 to TRBJ2-3; TRBD1 matches 8 bases. Germline CDR1 reads SGHTA; CDR2 reads FQGTGA. V gave up 5 bases and J gave up 6 bases; unmatched junction bases: 10. This CDR3 has 15 residues. The sequenced part of the CDR3 DNA is TGTGCCAGCAGCCCGGACGAGACAGGGGACGATACG. As protein: CASSPDETGDDT. The full CDR3 protein reads CASSPDETGDDTQYF. The full variable domain, its missing parts supplied by reference TRBV7-3 and TRBJ2-3, is GAGVSQTPSNKVTEKGKYVELRCDPISGHTALYWYRQSLGQGPEFLIYFQGTGAADDSGLPNDRFFAVRPEGSVSTLKIQRTERGDSAVYLCASSPDETGDDTQYFGPGTRLTVL.

This clone has ten or more counts. The CDR3 goes on 3 residues after the read ends, and that part is filled in from the germline J gene. The rearrangement uses TRBV2 and TRBJ2-7; D is uncertain. CDR3 length: 12 residues. V was clipped by 7 bases and J by 0 bases, with 7 bases between them. Per germline, CDR1 SNHLY and CDR2 FYNNEI. The CDR3 spells CASTRVSYEQYF. The DNA read from the CDR3 is TGTGCCAGCACCCGGGTCTCCTACGAG.

Incomplete CDR3 DNA: TGTGCCAGCAGCTTTAAGGGGGCGATTGGC. Translated, it gives CASSFKGAIG. The CDR3 in full is CASSFKGAIGYTF. This chain uses TRBV5-6 with TRBJ1-2, with 7 nucleotides matching TRBD1. The sequence runs out 3 residues before the end of the CDR3; the remainder is reconstructed from the germline J gene. The CDR3 runs 13 residues. Germline V gene sequence: CDR1 SGHDT, CDR2 YYEEEE. V was clipped by 2 bases and J by 7 bases; unmatched bases: 5.

Ten or more counts support this clone. The read terminates 3 residues ahead of where the CDR3 ends, so the germline J gene completes it. This chain joins TRBV12-3 or TRBV12-4 and TRBJ1-6, with a possible D match to TRBD1 (6 bases). Trimming removed 6 bases at V and 10 bases at J, with 13 bases between. The CDR3 consists of 13 residues. The sequenced part of the CDR3 DNA is TGTGCCAGCAGAGGTACAGGGAACTCACCC. It encodes CASRGTGNSP. The entire CDR3 protein is CASRGTGNSPLHF.